The 24 T cell receptor beta chains reported below all come from one sample, sequenced in a study of early T cells in non-severe SARS-CoV-2 infection. From the 5' RACE reads, TCRdb called clonotypes with MiXCR, one entry per CDR3 protein. This sample has about 44,000 distinct CDR3 sequences, with 20% to 25% found just once. The material was whole blood, obtained at baseline. These receptors were taken from an adult who was a healthcare worker with PCR-confirmed SARS-CoV-2 infection or an uninfected control (not recorded which).

The chain couples TRBV24-1 to TRBJ2-3; TRBD2 agrees at 8 bases. CDR1 and CDR2 (germline): KGHDR, SFDVKD. Unmatched junction bases numbered 9, after V lost 9 bases and J lost 2 bases. The CDR3 spans 15 residues. The CDR3 DNA follows: TGTGCCACCGAGGGCAGCGGGGGTACCACAGATACGCAGTATTTT. Translation gives CATEGSGGTTDTQYF.

This clonotype has a single count. This chain joins TRBV7-6 and TRBJ2-3, with 9 bases fitting TRBD1. In germline, CDR1 is SGHVS, CDR2 FNYEAQ. V shed 5 bases, J shed 4 bases, and the junction held 7 bases outside the gene matches. The CDR3 runs 15 residues. CDR3 sequence reads: CASSPWTGVADTQYF. For the CDR3, the DNA is TGTGCCAGCAGCCCATGGACAGGGGTCGCAGATACGCAGTATTTT.

This clonotype was recorded a few times. The V call is TRBV4-3, the J call TRBJ1-1, with D perhaps TRBD1 (6 bases). The CDR3 has 14 residues. The V gene's germline CDR1 is LGHNA and CDR2 YSLEER. Trimming pared 1 base from V and 2 bases from J, leaving 8 bases between. This CDR3 reads CASSQVGGNTEAFF. The CDR3 nucleotides read TGCGCCAGCAGCCAAGTCGGGGGCAACACTGAAGCTTTCTTT.

This clonotype was counted a few times. The rearrangement uses TRBV11-2 and TRBJ1-6; D is unclear. V lost 0 bases to trimming and J lost 7 bases, with 4 bases between them. The CDR3 spans 13 residues. The germline V gene has CDR1 SGHAT and CDR2 FQNNGV. The CDR3 sequence is CASSLDRNSPLHF. The CDR3 DNA follows: TGTGCCAGCAGCTTAGATAGAAATTCACCCCTCCACTTT.

The CDR3, as DNA: TGTGCCAGCAGCACCGGAGAGACCCAGTACTTC. Its protein is CASSTGETQYF. The rearrangement links TRBV14 to TRBJ2-5, with D unclear. There are 11 residues in the CDR3. Looked up from germline, CDR1 is SGHDN and CDR2 is FVKESK. Trimming removed 5 bases at V and 4 bases at J, with 5 bases between.

The rearrangement links TRBV6-2 or TRBV6-3 to TRBJ2-3, with 16 bases that match TRBD2. The ends lost 5 bases at V and 0 bases at J; junction bases unmatched: 8. The CDR3 totals 19 residues. Germline V gene sequence: CDR1 MNHEY, CDR2 SVGEGT. CDR3 sequence: CASSTPGLAGGTSTDTQYF. The CDR3 DNA reads as TGTGCCAGCAGTACTCCGGGACTAGCGGGGGGGACTAGCACAGATACGCAGTATTTT.

V and J are TRBV5-6 and TRBJ1-2; 9 bases fit TRBD1. The CDR3 consists of 15 residues. The ends lost 2 bases at V and 3 bases at J; junction bases unmatched: 5. Per germline, CDR1 SGHDT and CDR2 YYEEEE. CDR3 coding DNA: TGTGCCAGCAGCTTTGCTGGACAGGGGCACTATGGCTACACCTTC. Translated, it gives CASSFAGQGHYGYTF.

V is TRBV4-2 and J is TRBJ1-1; D not resolved. Trimming stripped 3 bases from V and 7 bases from J, with 12 bases between. The germline gives CDR1 LGHNA, CDR2 YNFKEQ. The CDR3 loop spans 13 amino acids. CDR3 in DNA: TGTGCCAGCAGCCACCCTAGAGGCGATGAAGCTTTCTTT. This gives the protein CASSHPRGDEAFF.

In this sample, this clonotype turned up many times. V usage is TRBV3-1 and J usage is TRBJ2-5, with D unresolved. V lost 4 bases and J 5 bases, leaving 8 bases between the germline ends. The CDR3 runs to 12 residues. Germline CDR1 LGHDT, CDR2 YNNKEL (reference sequence). The CDR3 sequence is CASSRPFETQYF. The DNA of the CDR3 is TGTGCCAGCAGCCGTCCGTTTGAGACCCAGTACTTC.

This chain uses TRBV11-2 with TRBJ2-7, with a tentative D call TRBD1 (6 bases). V shed 0 bases and J shed 3 bases, with 15 bases lying between them. The germline V gene encodes CDR1 SGHAT and CDR2 FQNNGV. The length of the CDR3 is 16 residues. CDR3 region: CASSLDSGQGHYEQYF. CDR3 sequence (DNA): TGTGCCAGCAGCTTAGATTCCGGCCAGGGACACTACGAGCAGTACTTC.

This sequence joins TRBV11-2 and TRBJ1-1; maybe TRBD1 (5 bases). The CDR3 covers 15 residues. The V end lost 3 bases, the J end lost 0 bases, and 11 bases lay between the germline ends. Germline CDR1 and CDR2: SGHAT and FQNNGV. CDR3 amino acids: CASSFGTRMNTEAFF. The CDR3 DNA is TGTGCCAGCAGCTTTGGGACGCGCATGAACACTGAAGCTTTCTTT. The variable domain in full, completed from reference TRBV11-2 and TRBJ1-1, reads EAGVAQSPRYKIIEKRQSVAFWCNPISGHATLYWYQQILGQGPKLLIQFQNNGVVDDSQLPKDRFSAERLKGVDSTLKIQPAKLEDSAVYLCASSFGTRMNTEAFFGQGTRLTVV.

This clonotype was counted a few times. V and J are TRBV12-3 or TRBV12-4 and TRBJ1-1; D unresolved. V was clipped by 2 bases and J by 5 bases, with 6 bases between them. There are 12 residues in the CDR3. The CDR3 DNA is TGTGCCAGCAGTTTATCGAGAACTGAAGCTTTCTTT. Its protein is CASSLSRTEAFF.

As concerns this clonotype: At one of its ends the junction is not consistent with the germline gene, which may arise from a read error. V and J are TRBV7-8 and TRBJ2-5, with 9 bases matching TRBD2. Germline CDR1 and CDR2: SGHVS and FQNEAQ. The CDR3 sequence is 15 residues long. The CDR3 here is CANSRQRGAGETQYF. The CDR3 coding sequence is TGTGCCAACAGCCGCCAGCGGGGGGCCGGGGAGACCCAGTACTTC.

The chain has TRBV15 and TRBJ2-3, with TRBD2 matching over 8 bases. This CDR3 is 18 amino acids long. The germline V gene encodes CDR1 LNHNV and CDR2 YYDKDF (reference sequence). Trimming at V came to 0 bases and at J to 2 bases, leaving 10 bases not matched to a gene. CDR3: CATSRDRLEAGATDTQYF. Written as DNA, the CDR3 is TGTGCCACCAGCAGAGATCGGTTAGAAGCGGGGGCCACAGATACGCAGTATTTT.

This clonotype was seen more than once but under ten times. This rearrangement joins TRBV7-9 to TRBJ2-7; D is unclear. The CDR3 is 12 amino acids. Trimming removed 4 bases from V and 2 bases from J, with 6 bases in between. Germline V gives CDR1 SEHNR, CDR2 FQNEAQ (reference sequence). In nucleotides, the CDR3 is TGTGCCAGCAGCTCCGGACCCTACGAGCAGTACTTC. Amino acid sequence: CASSSGPYEQYF.

Only a few counts were recorded for this clonotype. The chain couples TRBV20-1 to TRBJ2-5; D possibly corresponds to TRBD1 (5 bases). The CDR3 loop spans 17 amino acids. The V gene's germline CDR1 is DFQATT and CDR2 SNEGSKA (reference sequence). Between the trimmed V and J ends, which lost 3 bases and 7 bases, there was a span of 27 bases. CDR3 loop: CSASVGAGLLDGGTQYF. The DNA of the CDR3 is TGCAGTGCTAGCGTTGGGGCAGGGCTACTCGACGGCGGGACCCAGTACTTC.

The V gene is TRBV12-3 or TRBV12-4, the J gene TRBJ2-5, with 9 bases aligning to TRBD1. The CDR3 runs 14 residues. V shed 6 bases, J shed 9 bases, and the junction held 11 bases outside the gene matches. Here the CDR3 DNA reads TGTGCCAGCAGATCGGGACAGGGCGAGTCGGCCCAGTACTTC. Encoded protein: CASRSGQGESAQYF.

This clonotype has at least ten counts. The chain joins TRBV6-1 to TRBJ2-1, with D perhaps TRBD1 or TRBD2 (5 bases each). The CDR3 runs 15 residues. From germline, CDR1 is MNHNS and CDR2 SASEGT. Trimming shortened V by 3 bases and J by 4 bases, and 13 bases separated the two germline ends. DNA for the CDR3: TGTGCCAGCAGTGAGGGGGACGGGCCATACAATGAGCAGTTCTTC. This encodes CASSEGDGPYNEQFF.

The rearrangement joins TRBV14 to TRBJ1-2; 8 bases map to TRBD1. Germline V lookup: CDR1 SGHDN, CDR2 FVKESK. The CDR3 is 14 residues long. V trimming: 1 base; J trimming: 5 bases; junction bases outside the gene matches: 3. The CDR3 sequence: CASSQGTGPYGYTF. As DNA, the CDR3 is TGTGCCAGCAGCCAAGGGACAGGGCCTTATGGCTACACCTTC. The full variable domain, completed using reference TRBV14 and TRBJ1-2, is EAGVTQFPSHSVIEKGQTVTLRCDPISGHDNLYWYRRVMGKEIKFLLHFVKESKQDESGMPNNRFLAERTGGTYSTLKVQPAELEDSGVYFCASSQGTGPYGYTFGSGTRLTVV.

This clonotype was counted at least ten times. The J gene is TRBJ2-7, the V gene TRBV5-4; D uncertain. Per germline, CDR1 SGHNT and CDR2 YYREEE (reference sequence). This CDR3 has 14 residues. Trimming removed 2 bases at V and 2 bases at J, with 11 bases between. The CDR3 is CASSFSSRPYEQYF. The CDR3 coding sequence is TGTGCCAGCAGCTTTAGCAGTAGGCCCTACGAGCAGTACTTC.

The CDR3 DNA reads TGTGCCAGCAGTTTATCTCCGGGTGGCACTGAAGCTTTCTTT. Its protein product is CASSLSPGGTEAFF. This rearrangement joins TRBV27 to TRBJ1-1; D remains ambiguous. The CDR3 loop spans 14 amino acids. Germline V gene lookup returns CDR1 MNHEY and CDR2 SMNVEV (reference sequence). V dropped 0 bases and J dropped 4 bases, with 9 bases sitting between them.

The chain has TRBV25-1 and TRBJ1-3, with D uncertain. Germline V gives CDR1 MGHDK, CDR2 SYGVNS. V lost 3 bases, J lost 7 bases, and 10 bases lay in between. The CDR3 is 13 residues long. This CDR3 reads CASSDTGRNTIYF. CDR3 DNA: TGTGCCAGCAGTGATACTGGGAGGAACACCATATATTTT.

This clonotype was detected a few times. The chain has TRBV6-6 and TRBJ1-5; 11 nucleotides line up with TRBD1. The germline gives CDR1 MNHNY, CDR2 SVGAGI (reference sequence). CDR3 length: 15 amino acids. The trim removed 2 bases at V and 7 bases at J, leaving 4 bases unmatched. The CDR3 protein is CASSYGTGGWQPQHF. The CDR3 nucleotides read TGTGCCAGCAGTTACGGGACAGGGGGTTGGCAGCCCCAGCATTTT.

The genes are TRBV7-2 and TRBJ1-5; a weak D match, TRBD1 (5 bases). The CDR3 is 15 amino acids. Trimming removed 2 bases from V and 4 bases from J, with 12 bases in between. Germline CDR1 reads SGHTA; CDR2 reads FQGNSA. CDR3 sequence (DNA): TGTGCCAGCAGCTTATGGGGCGGCGTAAATCAGCCCCAGCATTTT. Translation gives CASSLWGGVNQPQHF. The whole variable domain, remainder taken from reference TRBV7-2 and TRBJ1-5, is GAGVSQSPSNKVTEKGKDVELRCDPISGHTALYWYRQSLGQGLEFLIYFQGNSAPDKSGLPSDRFSAERTGGSVSTLTIQRTQQEDSAVYLCASSLWGGVNQPQHFGDGTRLSIL.